This TCR beta chain is drawn from a study of shared clonotypes between healthy human individuals. This CDR3 is 15 amino acids long. Germline V lookup: CDR1 MNHNS, CDR2 SASEGT. V gave up 2 bases and J gave up 4 bases; unmatched junction bases: 6. Samples underwent the assay at deep level. The assay was immunoSEQ multiplex PCR, and TCRdb's table has in-frame clones only and misses some. The top ten hold around 0.1% of the sample, which has 550,000 to 650,000 clones, roughly 95% seen once. Terminally differentiated effector memory CD45RA+ cells were left out of the naive CD8 fraction, which was CD45RO-negative and positively selected for CCR7. Healthy adults negative for HIV, lacking recent acute infections or vaccinations, served as donors.

Sequenced sample: naive CD8+ T cells sorted from blood. The gene calls are TRBV6-1 and TRBJ2-7; 9 nucleotides line up with TRBD1. The sequence was collected from a woman aged 30 to 39 in good health. CDR3 protein: CASSEPYRGQYEQYF. The CDR3 bases are TGTGCCAGCAGTGAACCTTACAGGGGGCAGTACGAGCAGTACTTC.